The clone carrying this T cell receptor (beta chain) was detected many times. Its antigen is as yet unknown. The CDR3 has 15 residues. Trimming removed 4 bases at V and 1 base at J, with 14 bases between. CDR1 is MNHEY and CDR2 is SMNVEV in the germline V gene (reference sequence). This entry belongs to a study of shared clonotypes between healthy human individuals. Overall study results and limits: As a rule, naive subsets had a larger estimated richness than memory subsets.

The material for each subset, its genomic DNA, was split evenly across several immunoSEQ plates. Produced via immunoSEQ multiplex PCR; TCRdb's table is partial and in-frame only. Here the sample spans approximately 640,000 clones, approximately 75% being singletons. Those who donated were healthy HIV-negative adults, with no recent acute infections or vaccinations reported. The authors divided CD4+ cells into CD45RA+ naive and CD45RA-negative memory subsets. This chain joins TRBV27 and TRBJ2-7; D remains ambiguous. Sequenced sample: memory CD4+ T cells sorted from blood. Subset specified: CD45RA-negative fraction. This sequence originates from a woman in her 30s in good health. CDR3 DNA: TGTGCCAGCAGTTCACCCAGGACGGAATCCTACGAGCAGTACTTC. This codes for CASSSPRTESYEQYF.